The clone carrying this TCR beta chain was seen many times. Looked up from germline, CDR1 is SGHRS and CDR2 is YFSETQ. This CDR3 is 16 amino acids long. Trimming took 1 base from V and 2 from J, leaving 15 bases between them. From RNA transcripts, TCR beta CDR3 regions were amplified. The HTBI primer set served for first-round RT-PCR of the TCR CDR3. TCRdb reanalysed the multiplex PCR reads using MiXCR and keeps one entry per CDR3 protein. The data show fewer than 750,000 distinct CDR3 sequences, about 14% seen once. The data derive from a study of T cells in Graves' hyperthyroidism and ophthalmopathy.

The receptor was isolated from a woman between 40 and 50 years old with Graves' ophthalmopathy. Source material: blood. The chain recombines TRBV5-1 with TRBJ1-1; no reliable D call. The CDR3 sequence: CASSLWPVGANTEAFF. CDR3 DNA sequence: TGCGCCAGCAGCTTGTGGCCGGTAGGAGCTAACACTGAAGCTTTCTTT. The variable domain in full, completed from reference TRBV5-1 and TRBJ1-1, reads KAGVTQTPRYLIKTRGQQVTLSCSPISGHRSVSWYQQTPGQGLQFLFEYFSETQRNKGNFPGRFSGRQFSNSRSEMNVSTLELGDSALYLCASSLWPVGANTEAFFGQGTRLTVV.